Following are 3 T cell receptor beta chains from one sample sequenced in a study of TIL therapy for anti-PD-1-resistant metastatic lung cancer. This was the immunoSEQ v3 assay. Profiled with immunoSEQ multiplex PCR; TCRdb holds only in-frame clones, not every one. The sample has more than 45,000 clones; around 79% are singletons. Sample time point: pre-treatment sample, taken before nivolumab and TIL therapy. The sequenced sample was blood, obtained at baseline. All receptors come from a person aged 25 to 80 with non-small cell lung cancer.

This clone was seen more than once but under ten times. The rearrangement joins TRBV6-5 to TRBJ1-2; 7 bases align to TRBD1. CDR3 length equals 14 residues. V lost 6 bases and J lost 5; bases outside the gene matches: 9. The germline CDR1 and CDR2 sequences are MNHEY and SVGAGI. CDR3 nucleotide sequence: TGTGCCAGCAGATCCCAAGTACAGGGGTATGGCTACACCTTC. This encodes CASRSQVQGYGYTF.

This rearrangement joins TRBV7-9 to TRBJ2-3; TRBD2 agrees at 8 bases. The trim removed 0 bases at V and 2 bases at J, leaving 4 bases unmatched. The CDR3 runs to 16 residues. Germline V CDR1 and CDR2: SEHNR, FQNEAQ (reference sequence). For the CDR3, the DNA is TGTGCCAGCAGCTTAGCCGGACTAGCCCTCACAGATACGCAGTATTTT. Its protein is CASSLAGLALTDTQYF.

The chain joins TRBV11-3 to TRBJ2-7; 7 bases fit TRBD1. Germline CDR1 and CDR2: SGHNT and YENEEA. Germline trimming cut 1 base from V and 2 bases from J; bases unmatched to any gene: 5. The CDR3 is made up of 15 amino acids. CDR3 region: CASSLVGTETYEQYF. For the CDR3, the DNA is TGTGCCAGCAGCTTAGTAGGGACAGAAACCTACGAGCAGTACTTC. Drawing the rest from reference TRBV11-3 and TRBJ2-7, the complete variable domain is EAGVVQSPRYKIIEKKQPVAFWCNPISGHNTLYWYLQNLGQGPELLIRYENEEAVDDSQLPKDRFSAERLKGVDSTLKIQPAELGDSAVYLCASSLVGTETYEQYFGPGTRLTVT.